These T cell receptor beta chains were read from a single sample in a study of T cells in Graves' hyperthyroidism and ophthalmopathy. One entry per CDR3 protein, called by TCRdb with MiXCR from the multiplex PCR reads. This sample has approximately 700,000 distinct CDR3 sequences, with around 15% found just once. The sample comprised blood. The receptors were gathered from a man aged 18 to 35 with Graves' hyperthyroidism. The CDR3 runs from the conserved cysteine through the conserved F or W. A D gene is named only where the DNA matches it firmly. Only part of the rows carry a size: once, few, many, or a class if the clone is expanded.

d_call,j_call,clone_size,v_call,cdr3_aa,cdr3_nt
NA,TRBJ1-1,few,TRBV5-4,CASSLIGSTEAFF,TGTGCCAGCAGCTTGATCGGGAGCACTGAAGCTTTCTTT
NA,TRBJ1-1,few,TRBV9,CASGQGLGTEAFF,TGTGCCTCTGGGCAGGGGTTAGGCACTGAAGCTTTCTTT
NA,TRBJ2-7,few,TRBV30,CAWSANGVYEQYF,TGTGCCTGGAGCGCCAACGGGGTATACGAGCAGTACTTC
NA,TRBJ2-1,few,TRBV3-1,CASTAMDSEYNEQFF,TGTGCCAGCACAGCCATGGATAGCGAATACAATGAGCAGTTCTTC
NA,TRBJ2-3,many,TRBV9,CASSAGDPSTDTQYF,TGTGCCAGCAGCGCTGGGGACCCTAGCACAGATACGCAGTATTTT
TRBD2,TRBJ2-7,many,TRBV12-5,CASGLVGPAGGPLSKQYF,TGTGCTAGTGGTTTGGTAGGGCCAGCGGGAGGGCCTTTGTCCAAGCAGTACTTC
NA,TRBJ1-1,NA,TRBV28,CASSPSGVTEAFF,TGTGCCAGCAGTCCGTCGGGGGTGACTGAAGCTTTCTTT
NA,TRBJ1-5,few,TRBV4-2,CASSQEGLSNQPQHF,TGTGCCAGCAGCCAAGAGGGACTGAGCAATCAGCCCCAGCATTTT
TRBD1,TRBJ1-2,NA,TRBV5-1,CASSPGQGGSGYTF,TGCGCCAGCAGCCCGGGACAGGGAGGGAGTGGCTACACCTTC
NA,TRBJ2-7,many,TRBV2,CASSENPTYEQYF,TGTGCCAGCAGTGAAAACCCTACCTACGAGCAGTACTTC
NA,TRBJ1-2,NA,TRBV29-1,CSVEDKGFDGYTF,TGCAGCGTTGAGGACAAGGGTTTTGATGGCTACACCTTC
NA,TRBJ2-7,many,TRBV28,CASSSLRGSYEQYF,TGTGCCAGCAGTAGCCTCAGGGGTTCCTACGAGCAGTACTTC
TRBD1,TRBJ2-5,many,TRBV20-1,CSARGLGTGEYF,TGCAGTGCTAGAGGCCTCGGGACAGGGGAGTACTTC
TRBD1,TRBJ1-6,NA,TRBV9,CASSVSGTGNSPLHF,TGTGCCAGCAGCGTTTCCGGGACAGGGAATTCACCCCTCCACTTT
NA,TRBJ1-2,many,TRBV20-1,CSASSASGYTF,TGCAGTGCTAGCAGCGCCAGTGGCTACACCTTC
NA,TRBJ2-4,few,TRBV6-2/TRBV6-3,CASSYVPGAKNIQYF,TGTGCCAGCAGTTACGTACCGGGAGCCAAAAACATTCAGTACTTC
TRBD2,TRBJ2-2,few,TRBV4-1,CASSQGLAEEAGELFF,TGCGCCAGCAGCCAAGGGCTAGCGGAAGAGGCCGGGGAGCTGTTTTTT
NA,TRBJ2-2,NA,TRBV13,CASSLGGIANTGELFF,TGTGCCAGCAGCTTAGGCGGGATCGCGAACACCGGGGAGCTGTTTTTT
NA,TRBJ1-1,few,TRBV7-9,CASSLVGNEAFF,TGTGCCAGCAGCTTAGTCGGGAATGAAGCTTTCTTT
NA,TRBJ2-7,few,TRBV16,CASSTREPQIRGPNEQYF,TGTGCCAGCTCAACGAGGGAACCCCAAATCCGGGGGCCTAACGAGCAGTACTTC
TRBD2,TRBJ2-1,many,TRBV28,CASSASGRGEQFF,TGTGCCAGCAGTGCTAGCGGGAGGGGTGAGCAGTTCTTC
NA,TRBJ1-1,few,TRBV6-5,CASSYRDGDTEAFF,TGTGCCAGCAGTTACCGGGACGGGGACACTGAAGCTTTCTTT
NA,TRBJ2-5,many,TRBV5-1,CASSLGGDETQYF,TGTGCCAGCAGTTTAGGAGGGGATGAGACCCAGTACTTC
NA,TRBJ2-1,few,TRBV15,CATSRDQGGNEQFF,TGTGCCACCAGCAGAGATCAGGGGGGGAATGAGCAGTTCTTC
NA,TRBJ1-2,many,TRBV18,CASLTTWGEGYTF,TGTGCCAGCCTCACCACTTGGGGAGAGGGCTACACCTTC